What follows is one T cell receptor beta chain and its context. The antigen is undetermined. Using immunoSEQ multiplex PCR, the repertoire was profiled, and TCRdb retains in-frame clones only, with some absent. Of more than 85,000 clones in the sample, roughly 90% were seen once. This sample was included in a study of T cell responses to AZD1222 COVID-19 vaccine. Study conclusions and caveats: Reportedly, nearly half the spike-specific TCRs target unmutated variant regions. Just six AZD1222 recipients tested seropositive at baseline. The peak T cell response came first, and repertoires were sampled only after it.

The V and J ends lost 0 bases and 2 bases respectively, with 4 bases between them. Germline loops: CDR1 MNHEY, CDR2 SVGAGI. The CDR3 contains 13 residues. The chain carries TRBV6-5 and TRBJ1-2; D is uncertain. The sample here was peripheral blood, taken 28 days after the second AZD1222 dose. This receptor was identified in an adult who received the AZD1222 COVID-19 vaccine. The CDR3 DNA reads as TGTGCCAGCAGTTACTCGCCGAACTATGGCTACACCTTC. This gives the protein CASSYSPNYGYTF.